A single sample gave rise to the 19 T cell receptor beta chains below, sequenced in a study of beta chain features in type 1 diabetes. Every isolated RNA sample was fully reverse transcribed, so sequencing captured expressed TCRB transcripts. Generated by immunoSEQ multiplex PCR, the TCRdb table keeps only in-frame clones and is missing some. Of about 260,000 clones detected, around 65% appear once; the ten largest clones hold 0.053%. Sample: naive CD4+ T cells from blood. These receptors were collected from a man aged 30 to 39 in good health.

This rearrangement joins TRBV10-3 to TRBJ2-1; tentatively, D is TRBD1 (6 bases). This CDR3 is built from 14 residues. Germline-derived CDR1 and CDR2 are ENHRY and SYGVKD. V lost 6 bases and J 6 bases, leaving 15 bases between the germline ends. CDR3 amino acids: CAISGTFGPNEQFF. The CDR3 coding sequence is TGTGCCATCAGCGGGACATTCGGTCCCAATGAGCAGTTCTTC.

Written as DNA, the CDR3 is TGTGCCAGCAGTCCCCCCGGGACTAGCGGGACCTACGAGCAGTACTTC. It yields the protein CASSPPGTSGTYEQYF. V gene TRBV27 combines with J gene TRBJ2-7; 13 bases fit TRBD2. This CDR3 has 16 residues. V shed 5 bases and J 2 bases; nucleotides not matched to a gene: 6. Per the germline V gene, CDR1 is MNHEY and CDR2 is SMNVEV (reference sequence).

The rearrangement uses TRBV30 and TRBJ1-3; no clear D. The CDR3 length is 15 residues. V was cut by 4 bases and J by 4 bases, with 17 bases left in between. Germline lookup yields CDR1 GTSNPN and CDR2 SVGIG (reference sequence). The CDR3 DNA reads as TGTGCCTGGACATCTCTAAGAGGTAGAGGAAACACCATATATTTT. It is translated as CAWTSLRGRGNTIYF.

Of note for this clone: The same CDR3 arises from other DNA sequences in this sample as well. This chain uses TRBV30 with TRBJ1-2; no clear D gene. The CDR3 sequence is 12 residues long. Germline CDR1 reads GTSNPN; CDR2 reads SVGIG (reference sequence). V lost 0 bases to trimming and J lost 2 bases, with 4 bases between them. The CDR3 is CAWSVRNYGYTF. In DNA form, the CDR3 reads TGTGCCTGGAGTGTACGCAACTATGGCTACACCTTC. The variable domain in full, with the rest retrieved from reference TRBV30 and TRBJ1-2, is SQTIHQWPATLVQPVGSPLSLECTVEGTSNPNLYWYRQAAGRGLQLLFYSVGIGQISSEVPQNLSASRPQDRQFILSSKKLLLSDSGFYLCAWSVRNYGYTFGSGTRLTVV.

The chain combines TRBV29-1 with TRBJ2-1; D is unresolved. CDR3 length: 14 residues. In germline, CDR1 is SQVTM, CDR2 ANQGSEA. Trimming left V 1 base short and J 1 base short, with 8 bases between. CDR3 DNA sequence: TGCAGCGTTGAAGGGCGGATATCCTACAATGAGCAGTTCTTC. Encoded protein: CSVEGRISYNEQFF.

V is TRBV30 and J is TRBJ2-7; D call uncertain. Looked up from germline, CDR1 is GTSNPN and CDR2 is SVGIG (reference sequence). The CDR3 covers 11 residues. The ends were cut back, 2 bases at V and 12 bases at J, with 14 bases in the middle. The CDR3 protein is CAWSSARHGYF. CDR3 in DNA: TGTGCCTGGAGTTCAGCTCGACATGGGTACTTC.

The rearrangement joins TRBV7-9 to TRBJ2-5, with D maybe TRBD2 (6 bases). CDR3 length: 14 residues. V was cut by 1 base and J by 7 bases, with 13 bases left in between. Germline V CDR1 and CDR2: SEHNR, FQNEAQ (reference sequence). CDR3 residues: CASSLGGGSGTQYF. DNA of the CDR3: TGTGCCAGCAGCTTAGGAGGAGGTAGCGGGACCCAGTACTTC.

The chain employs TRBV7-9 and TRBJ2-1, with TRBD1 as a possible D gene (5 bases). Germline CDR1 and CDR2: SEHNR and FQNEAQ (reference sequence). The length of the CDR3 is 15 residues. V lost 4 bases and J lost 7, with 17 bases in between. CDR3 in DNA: TGTGCCAGCAGCTCTGCCGGCAGGGTGGGGAATGAGCAGTTCTTC. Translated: CASSSAGRVGNEQFF.

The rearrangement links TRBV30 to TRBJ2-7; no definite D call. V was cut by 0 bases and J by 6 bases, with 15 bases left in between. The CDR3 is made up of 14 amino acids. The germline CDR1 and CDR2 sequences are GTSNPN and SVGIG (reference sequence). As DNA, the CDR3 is TGTGCCTGGAGTGTTAACCTAAAGGGTCGCGAGCAGTACTTC. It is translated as CAWSVNLKGREQYF.

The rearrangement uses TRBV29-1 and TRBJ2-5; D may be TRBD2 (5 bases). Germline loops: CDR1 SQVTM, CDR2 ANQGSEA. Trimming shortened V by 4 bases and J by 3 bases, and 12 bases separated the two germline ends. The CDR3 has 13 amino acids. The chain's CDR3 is CSVGRVLKETQYF. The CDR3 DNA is TGCAGCGTTGGGCGGGTACTAAAAGAGACCCAGTACTTC.

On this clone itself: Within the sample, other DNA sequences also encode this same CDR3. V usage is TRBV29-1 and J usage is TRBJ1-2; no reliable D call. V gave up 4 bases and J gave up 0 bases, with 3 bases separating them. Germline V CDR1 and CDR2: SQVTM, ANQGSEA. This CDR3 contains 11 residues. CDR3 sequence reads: CSVASNYGYTF. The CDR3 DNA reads TGCAGCGTTGCCTCTAACTATGGCTACACCTTC.

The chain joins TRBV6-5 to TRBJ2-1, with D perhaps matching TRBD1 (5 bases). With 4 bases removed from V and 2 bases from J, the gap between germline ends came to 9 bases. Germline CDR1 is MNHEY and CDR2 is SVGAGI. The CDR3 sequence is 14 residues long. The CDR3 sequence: CASSFLQAYNEQFF. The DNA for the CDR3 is TGTGCCAGCAGTTTCCTACAGGCCTACAATGAGCAGTTCTTC.

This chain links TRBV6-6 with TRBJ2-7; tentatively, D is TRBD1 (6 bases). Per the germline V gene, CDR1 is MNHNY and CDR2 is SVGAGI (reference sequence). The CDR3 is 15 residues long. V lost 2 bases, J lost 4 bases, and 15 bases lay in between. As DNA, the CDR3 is TGTGCCAGCAGTTACCCGAAGGGGGACGGATACGAGCAGTACTTC. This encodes CASSYPKGDGYEQYF.

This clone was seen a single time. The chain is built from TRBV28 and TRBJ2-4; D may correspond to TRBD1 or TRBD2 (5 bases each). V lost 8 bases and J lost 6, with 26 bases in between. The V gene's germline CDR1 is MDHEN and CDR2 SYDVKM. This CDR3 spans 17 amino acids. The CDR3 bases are TGTGCCAGCTTCCTGGGGAGTGGGGCCGTCGGAAGAAACATTCAGTACTTC. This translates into CASFLGSGAVGRNIQYF.

The CDR3 DNA follows: TGTGCCTGGAGTGGCAACAGTGCCTCTGGAAACACCATATATTTT. This gives the protein CAWSGNSASGNTIYF. This chain connects TRBV30 to TRBJ1-3; the D is unclear. Trimming stripped 1 base from V and 0 bases from J, with 10 bases between. Germline CDR1 reads GTSNPN; CDR2 reads SVGIG (reference sequence). CDR3 length: 15 amino acids.

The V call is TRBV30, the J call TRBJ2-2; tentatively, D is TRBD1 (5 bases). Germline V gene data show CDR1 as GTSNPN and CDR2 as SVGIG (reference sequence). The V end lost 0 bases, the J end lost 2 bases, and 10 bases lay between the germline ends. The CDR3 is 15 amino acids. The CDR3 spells CAWSVGALNTGELFF. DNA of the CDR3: TGTGCCTGGAGTGTAGGGGCACTCAACACCGGGGAGCTGTTTTTT.

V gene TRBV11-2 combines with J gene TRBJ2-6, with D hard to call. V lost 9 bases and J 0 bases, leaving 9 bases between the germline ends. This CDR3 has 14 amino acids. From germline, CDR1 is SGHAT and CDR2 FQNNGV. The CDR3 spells CASLQLSGANVLTF. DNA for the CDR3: TGTGCCAGTCTTCAGCTCTCTGGGGCCAACGTCCTGACTTTC.

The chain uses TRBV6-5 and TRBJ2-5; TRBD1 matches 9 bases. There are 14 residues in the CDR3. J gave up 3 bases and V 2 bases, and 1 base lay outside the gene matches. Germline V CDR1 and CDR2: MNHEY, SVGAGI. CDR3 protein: CASSYGTGKETQYF. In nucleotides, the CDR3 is TGTGCCAGCAGTTACGGGACAGGGAAAGAGACCCAGTACTTC.

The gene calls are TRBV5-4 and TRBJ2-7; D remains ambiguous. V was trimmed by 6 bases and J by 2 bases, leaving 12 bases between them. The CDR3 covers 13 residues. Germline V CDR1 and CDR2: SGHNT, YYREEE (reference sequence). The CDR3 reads CASTQDLAYEQYF. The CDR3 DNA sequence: TGTGCCAGCACCCAGGACCTCGCCTACGAGCAGTACTTC.